These 23 T cell receptor beta chains came from one sample sequenced in a study of blood T cell repertoires in COVID-19. Here immunoSEQ multiplex PCR was the method, and the copy in TCRdb shows in-frame clones only, minus some. The data hold nearly 250,000 clones, with roughly 83% observed a single time. Sequencing was done on a sample of peripheral blood. These receptors all stem from a woman of 80 years or more with COVID-19, enrolled during active disease.

V usage is TRBV5-5 and J usage is TRBJ2-7; 12 positions match TRBD2. The V segment lost 4 bases and the J segment 6 bases; nucleotides outside the gene matches: 8. The CDR3 length is 15 residues. Germline assignment: CDR1 SGHKS and CDR2 YYEKEE (reference sequence). DNA for the CDR3: TGTGCCAGCAGCATCGCCGGACTAGCGGGGCCCGAGCAGTACGTC. It encodes CASSIAGLAGPEQYV.

This clone was found a few times. The chain is built from TRBV4-1 and TRBJ2-3; 9 bases fit TRBD1. V gave up 1 base and J gave up 2 bases; unmatched junction bases: 4. The CDR3 has 16 amino acids. Germline V gene data show CDR1 as MGHRA and CDR2 as YSYEKL. CDR3 residues: CASSQADRGNTDTQYF. As DNA, the CDR3 is TGCGCCAGCAGCCAAGCCGACAGGGGGAACACAGATACGCAGTATTTT.

The chain couples TRBV6-5 to TRBJ2-1; TRBD2 aligns across 9 bases. This CDR3 contains 15 residues. After removal of 6 bases from V and 3 bases from J, the junction contained 6 bases not matched to a gene. Germline V gene lookup returns CDR1 MNHEY and CDR2 SVGAGI. CDR3 in DNA: TGTGCCAGCAGCGGTTGGCGGGGGGGCTACAATGAGCAGTTCTTC. It encodes CASSGWRGGYNEQFF.

CDR3 sequence: CASSLEAFSGNTIYF. For the CDR3, the DNA is TGTGCCAGCAGCTTAGAGGCCTTCTCTGGAAACACCATATATTTT. The chain is built from TRBV11-2 and TRBJ1-3; no reliable D call. V lost 0 bases to trimming and J lost 0 bases, with 6 bases between them. Germline V lookup: CDR1 SGHAT, CDR2 FQNNGV. The CDR3 is 15 amino acids.

The chain couples TRBV6-6 to TRBJ2-3, with TRBD2 identical over 9 bases. This CDR3 has 15 amino acids. CDR1 and CDR2 from the germline V gene are MNHNY and SVGAGI (reference sequence). The V and J ends lost 5 bases and 4 bases, in that order; junction bases with no gene match: 7. As DNA, the CDR3 is TGTGCCAGCAGTCAGTATAGCGGGGGTGCAGATACGCAGTATTTT. Encoded protein: CASSQYSGGADTQYF.

Of note for this clone: The same CDR3 also results from other DNA sequences found in this sample. The V gene is TRBV5-1, the J gene TRBJ2-2; 8 bases map to TRBD1. This CDR3 has 15 amino acids. Germline CDR1 and CDR2: SGHRS and YFSETQ. The junction had 5 bases not matched to a gene; V was cut back by 0 bases and J by 7 bases. The CDR3 bases are TGCGCCAGCAGCTTGGACGGACAGGGCAGCGGGGAGCTGTTTTTT. As protein: CASSLDGQGSGELFF.

V and J are TRBV6-6 and TRBJ2-2, with D tentatively TRBD2 (6 bases). The CDR3 runs 16 residues. Between the trimmed V and J ends, which lost 5 bases and 0 bases, there was a span of 13 bases. CDR1 and CDR2 (germline): MNHNY, SVGAGI (reference sequence). CDR3 bases: TGTGCCAGCAGTGGGAGGACTGCCGCGAACACCGGGGAGCTGTTTTTT. Translating gives CASSGRTAANTGELFF.

The rearrangement uses TRBV10-3 and TRBJ2-7; TRBD1 matches 9 bases. Germline CDR1 reads ENHRY; CDR2 reads SYGVKD. There are 13 residues in the CDR3. V was clipped by 4 bases and J by 3 bases; unmatched bases: 1. CDR3 loop: CAISAGQGYEQYF. The CDR3 nucleotides are TGTGCCATCAGTGCGGGACAGGGCTACGAGCAGTACTTC.

The chain employs TRBV5-4 and TRBJ1-1, with 7 bases fitting TRBD1. The CDR3 runs to 16 residues. Germline CDR1 reads SGHNT; CDR2 reads YYREEE (reference sequence). V lost 4 bases to trimming and J lost 1 base; unmatched junction nucleotides: 10. CDR3 amino acids: CASSKGQRESNTEAFF. The CDR3, as DNA: TGTGCCAGCAGCAAGGGACAGCGAGAATCGAACACTGAAGCTTTCTTT.

This rearrangement joins TRBV5-1 to TRBJ2-1; 10 bases match TRBD2. The V gene end was trimmed by 3 bases and the J gene end by 3 bases; junction bases not matched to a gene: 3. The germline gives CDR1 SGHRS, CDR2 YFSETQ. The CDR3 totals 15 residues. The CDR3, as DNA: TGCGCCAGCAGCTCTAGCGGGGGAGTCTACAATGAGCAGTTCTTC. Its translation is CASSSSGGVYNEQFF.

The rearrangement uses TRBV5-1 and TRBJ1-6; D possibly corresponds to TRBD1 (5 bases). Trimming shortened V by 0 bases and J by 6 bases, and 10 bases separated the two germline ends. Germline V gene data show CDR1 as SGHRS and CDR2 as YFSETQ. This CDR3 has 15 amino acids. The CDR3 DNA reads TGCGCCAGCAGCTTGGTGAGACAGCCTAATTCACCCCTCCACTTT. Translated: CASSLVRQPNSPLHF. Using reference TRBV5-1 and TRBJ1-6 for the parts outside the CDR3, the full variable domain is KAGVTQTPRYLIKTRGQQVTLSCSPISGHRSVSWYQQTPGQGLQFLFEYFSETQRNKGNFPGRFSGRQFSNSRSEMNVSTLELGDSALYLCASSLVRQPNSPLHFGNGTRLTVT.

This chain joins TRBV29-1 and TRBJ1-4; D perhaps matches TRBD1 (6 bases). Germline V gives CDR1 SQVTM, CDR2 ANQGSEA. This CDR3 spans 15 amino acids. V lost 5 bases and J 3 bases, leaving 16 bases between the germline ends. The CDR3 spells CSVREGAGANEKLFF. The CDR3 DNA follows: TGCAGCGTTAGGGAGGGAGCAGGGGCTAATGAAAAACTGTTTTTT.

The V gene is TRBV6-5, the J gene TRBJ1-1, with 12 bases that match TRBD1. The V segment lost 2 bases and the J segment 4 bases; nucleotides outside the gene matches: 5. Germline values: CDR1 MNHEY, CDR2 SVGAGI. The CDR3 is made up of 16 amino acids. This CDR3 is CASSYTGTGGLTEAFF. CDR3 nucleotides: TGTGCCAGCAGTTACACCGGGACAGGGGGCCTCACTGAAGCTTTCTTT.

This clone was counted once. The chain employs TRBV27 and TRBJ1-1, with D unresolved. V was cut by 6 bases and J by 3 bases, with 11 bases left in between. The CDR3 extends over 13 amino acids. Germline V gene data show CDR1 as MNHEY and CDR2 as SMNVEV (reference sequence). Written as DNA, the CDR3 is TGTGCCAGCAGCCTCCAGGTTGACACTGAAGCTTTCTTT. Translating gives CASSLQVDTEAFF.

The J gene is TRBJ1-2, the V gene TRBV15; 9 bases agree with TRBD1. CDR3 length equals 14 residues. In germline, CDR1 is LNHNV, CDR2 YYDKDF (reference sequence). The J segment lost 2 bases and the V segment lost 4 bases, leaving 2 bases of the junction unmatched. The CDR3 DNA is TGTGCCACCAGCATCGACAGGGGGAACTATGGCTACACCTTC. Residues: CATSIDRGNYGYTF.

The chain is built from TRBV5-5 and TRBJ1-5; possibly TRBD1 for D (6 bases). Germline CDR1 reads SGHKS; CDR2 reads YYEKEE (reference sequence). The CDR3 spans 16 residues. The ends were cut back, 3 bases at V and 6 bases at J, with 19 bases in the middle. CDR3 residues: CASSYSGGGGAQPQHF. DNA for the CDR3: TGTGCCAGCAGCTACTCCGGGGGAGGGGGTGCTCAGCCCCAGCATTTT.

The chain joins TRBV20-1 to TRBJ2-1; weak D call: TRBD2 (5 bases). Trimming shortened V by 3 bases and J by 8 bases, and 17 bases separated the two germline ends. From germline, CDR1 is DFQATT and CDR2 SNEGSKA (reference sequence). The CDR3 is 14 amino acids. The DNA of the CDR3 is TGCAGTGCTAGTGAGCCCTCGGGGAGAGATGAGCAGTTCTTC. Translation: CSASEPSGRDEQFF.

This clone appeared a single time. The V and J genes are TRBV4-2 and TRBJ1-1; no reliable D call. The CDR3 totals 11 residues. Germline V lookup: CDR1 LGHNA, CDR2 YNFKEQ. Trimming removed 6 bases from V and 3 bases from J, with 5 bases in between. The CDR3: CASRSYTEAFF. In nucleotides, the CDR3 is TGTGCCAGCAGATCTTACACTGAAGCTTTCTTT.

The V call is TRBV2, the J call TRBJ1-1, with 10 bases lining up with TRBD1. The CDR3 extends over 13 amino acids. Germline CDR1 reads SNHLY; CDR2 reads FYNNEI. The V gene end was trimmed by 7 bases and the J gene end by 4 bases; junction bases not matched to a gene: 3. The CDR3 DNA sequence: TGTGCCAGCACTCGGACAGGGGGCACTGAAGCTTTCTTT. Its translation: CASTRTGGTEAFF.

V gene TRBV29-1 combines with J gene TRBJ2-3, with 9 bases identical to TRBD1. Germline V lookup: CDR1 SQVTM, CDR2 ANQGSEA. J gave up 0 bases and V 6 bases, and 13 bases lay outside the gene matches. The CDR3 is 17 amino acids. The CDR3 bases are TGCAGCGTCCCCGGGACAGGGAAGATCACTAGCACAGATACGCAGTATTTT. It yields the protein CSVPGTGKITSTDTQYF.

The rearrangement uses TRBV18 and TRBJ1-1; no clear D gene. Germline CDR1 is KGHSH and CDR2 is LQKENI. With 4 bases removed from V and 2 bases from J, the gap between germline ends came to 8 bases. This CDR3 has 13 residues. CDR3 coding DNA: TGTGCCAGCTCACAGACAAAAAACACTGAAGCTTTCTTT. Its protein product is CASSQTKNTEAFF.

The J gene is TRBJ1-4, the V gene TRBV19, with TRBD1 matching 7 bases. The V gene's germline CDR1 is LNHDA and CDR2 SQIVND (reference sequence). This CDR3 contains 13 residues. V lost 11 bases, J lost 3 bases, and 6 bases stayed unmatched. Written as DNA, the CDR3 is TGTGCCGCCGGACAGGACGCTAATGAAAAACTGTTTTTT. Encoded protein: CAAGQDANEKLFF.

The rearrangement joins TRBV2 to TRBJ2-3, with 10 nucleotides matching TRBD1. Germline lookup yields CDR1 SNHLY and CDR2 FYNNEI. There are 15 residues in the CDR3. V shed 3 bases, J shed 5 bases, and the junction held 5 bases outside the gene matches. CDR3 bases: TGTGCCAGCAGTGACGACAGGGGGCATAGAGATACGCAGTATTTT. Residues: CASSDDRGHRDTQYF.